This T cell receptor beta chain is drawn from a study of chemoradiotherapy in HPV16-positive cancers. J gave up 4 bases and V 4 bases, and 8 bases lay outside the gene matches. This CDR3 comprises 15 residues. Germline loops: CDR1 SGHTA, CDR2 FQGNSA. The protocol was immunoSEQ multiplex PCR, while the TCRdb copy is restricted to in-frame clones and leaves out a portion. Among roughly 9,300 clones, roughly two thirds were seen once, and the ten largest hold approximately 14%. This clone occurred a few times. Sampling was conducted from a patient who underwent chemoradiotherapy. The chain joins TRBV7-2 to TRBJ1-2; 8 bases line up with TRBD1. The TCR comes from a human donor with HPV-associated anogenital cancer. Written as DNA, the CDR3 is TGTGCCAGCAGCTCCTCGACAGGGGAAGGCTATGGCTACACCTTC. Amino acids: CASSSSTGEGYGYTF. Full variable domain (remainder filled in from reference TRBV7-2 and TRBJ1-2): GAGVSQSPSNKVTEKGKDVELRCDPISGHTALYWYRQSLGQGLEFLIYFQGNSAPDKSGLPSDRFSAERTGGSVSTLTIQRTQQEDSAVYLCASSSSTGEGYGYTFGSGTRLTVV.